Listed below are T cell receptor beta chains from one sample, sequenced in a study of cytomegalovirus exposure and HLA in healthy donors. Data came from immunoSEQ multiplex PCR; TCRdb stores just in-frame clones and leaves some out. The table lists 100,000 to 150,000 clones, approximately 80% of them singletons. The material sequenced was PBMCs. These receptors came from a female donor in good health and CMV-seronegative. CDR3s include the opening cysteine and the closing phenylalanine or tryptophan. Fields, in order: CDR3 protein, CDR3 DNA, J gene, V gene, D gene, clone size. The D gene is left open where the match is weak. Size is stated for part of the rows, as once, few or many counts, or as a class when the clone is expanded.

CDR3: CATSRDRGSSYEQYF; DNA: TGTGCCACCAGCAGAGATAGAGGATCTTCCTACGAGCAGTACTTC; J: TRBJ2-7; V: TRBV15; D: .; size: .
CDR3: CASSQGTVETQYF; DNA: TGCGCCAGCAGCCAAGGGACTGTTGAGACCCAGTACTTC; J: TRBJ2-5; V: TRBV4-1; D: .; size: .
CDR3: CASSLGPGDQPQHF; DNA: TGTGCCAGCAGCTTAGGCCCAGGGGACCAGCCCCAGCATTTT; J: TRBJ1-5; V: TRBV7-2; D: .; size: once
CDR3: CAARRAGIDTDTQYF; DNA: TGTGCCGCACGGCGAGCGGGGATAGACACAGATACGCAGTATTTT; J: TRBJ2-3; V: TRBV6-1; D: TRBD2; size: .
CDR3: CASSLATGLLGEQYF; DNA: TGCGCCAGCAGCTTGGCCACAGGCCTACTGGGGGAGCAGTACTTC; J: TRBJ2-7; V: TRBV5-1; D: .; size: .
CDR3: CASSSDRGFPSHEQYF; DNA: TGTGCCAGCAGCTCGGACAGGGGATTTCCTAGCCACGAGCAGTACTTC; J: TRBJ2-7; V: TRBV7-3; D: TRBD1; size: .
CDR3: CASSPLNQPQHF; DNA: TGTGCCAGCAGTCCACTCAATCAGCCCCAGCATTTT; J: TRBJ1-5; V: TRBV28; D: .; size: once
CDR3: CASSSRASGSYEQFF; DNA: TGTGCCAGCAGTTCGCGAGCTAGCGGGAGTTATGAGCAGTTCTTC; J: TRBJ2-1; V: TRBV28; D: TRBD2; size: .
CDR3: CASSYSRTGGNYGYTF; DNA: TGTGCCAGCAGTTACTCACGGACAGGGGGCAACTATGGCTACACCTTC; J: TRBJ1-2; V: TRBV6-5; D: TRBD1; size: many
CDR3: CASSSTIGGRGASYNEQFF; DNA: TGTGCCAGCAGTTCCACGATTGGTGGACGGGGGGCCTCCTACAATGAGCAGTTCTTC; J: TRBJ2-1; V: TRBV28; D: .; size: .
CDR3: CASSPTGGEQYF; DNA: TGTGCCAGCAGCCCCACGGGGGGCGAGCAGTACTTC; J: TRBJ2-7; V: TRBV7-2; D: TRBD2; size: .
CDR3: CASSLTGKLNTEAFF; DNA: TGTGCCAGCAGCTTGACCGGGAAACTGAACACTGAAGCTTTCTTT; J: TRBJ1-1; V: TRBV5-6; D: .; size: .
CDR3: CASIGTSGTLREQYF; DNA: TGTGCCAGCATTGGGACTAGCGGGACCCTACGCGAGCAGTACTTC; J: TRBJ2-7; V: TRBV2; D: TRBD2; size: .
CDR3: CASSEAGRGEAFF; DNA: TGTGCCAGCAGTGAAGCGGGTAGGGGTGAAGCTTTCTTT; J: TRBJ1-1; V: TRBV6-1; D: .; size: .
CDR3: CASSQVRATGELFF; DNA: TGCGCCAGCAGCCAAGTGAGGGCCACCGGGGAGCTGTTTTTT; J: TRBJ2-2; V: TRBV4-3; D: .; size: once
CDR3: CASSQGSSGARYNEQFF; DNA: TGTGCCAGCAGCCAAGGTTCCAGCGGGGCCCGCTACAATGAGCAGTTCTTC; J: TRBJ2-1; V: TRBV4-2; D: TRBD2; size: .
CDR3: CASSENIGGGSNQPQHF; DNA: TGTGCCAGCAGTGAAAATATAGGGGGGGGAAGCAATCAGCCCCAGCATTTT; J: TRBJ1-5; V: TRBV6-1; D: .; size: .
CDR3: CASSQNEKLFF; DNA: TGTGCCAGCAGCCAGAATGAAAAACTGTTTTTT; J: TRBJ1-4; V: TRBV7-6; D: .; size: once
CDR3: CASSPGTTREKLFF; DNA: TGTGCCAGCAGCCCCGGGACTACGAGGGAAAAACTGTTTTTT; J: TRBJ1-4; V: TRBV11-1; D: .; size: .
CDR3: CASGSPQGGGNTIYF; DNA: TGTGCCAGCGGCTCGCCCCAGGGGGGCGGAAACACCATATATTTT; J: TRBJ1-3; V: TRBV14; D: TRBD1; size: few
CDR3: CASSIGAFTTRNEKLFF; DNA: TGTGCCAGTAGTATTGGGGCCTTCACGACCCGGAATGAAAAACTGTTTTTT; J: TRBJ1-4; V: TRBV19; D: .; size: .
CDR3: CASSSQGWGYTF; DNA: TGTGCCAGCAGTTCTCAGGGTTGGGGCTACACCTTC; J: TRBJ1-2; V: TRBV28; D: .; size: .
CDR3: CASTVNTASTYNEQFF; DNA: TGTGCCAGTACCGTGAATACTGCCTCAACTTACAATGAGCAGTTCTTC; J: TRBJ2-1; V: TRBV19; D: .; size: .
CDR3: CASSNTGPGNEQFF; DNA: TGTGCCAGCAGCAATACAGGGCCAGGCAATGAGCAGTTCTTC; J: TRBJ2-1; V: TRBV9; D: .; size: .
CDR3: CASSQGTLQDRGTEAFF; DNA: TGCGCCAGCAGCCAAGGTACCTTGCAGGACAGGGGCACTGAAGCTTTCTTT; J: TRBJ1-1; V: TRBV4-1; D: TRBD1; size: .
CDR3: CASSYDGPGYNEQFF; DNA: TGTGCTAGCAGCTATGACGGACCGGGATACAATGAGCAGTTCTTC; J: TRBJ2-1; V: TRBV6-5; D: .; size: once
CDR3: CSVEDPSGRALEQYF; DNA: TGCAGCGTTGAAGACCCCAGCGGGAGGGCCCTGGAGCAGTACTTC; J: TRBJ2-7; V: TRBV29-1; D: TRBD2; size: few
CDR3: CASSYLTSGRREQFF; DNA: TGCGCCAGCAGCTATCTGACTAGCGGGAGGCGGGAGCAGTTCTTC; J: TRBJ2-1; V: TRBV4-1; D: TRBD2; size: .
CDR3: CASSLEGQRHYGYTF; DNA: TGTGCCAGCAGCTTAGAGGGGCAGAGACACTATGGCTACACCTTC; J: TRBJ1-2; V: TRBV7-9; D: .; size: once
CDR3: CARSFRQGSDTEAFF; DNA: TGTGCCAGAAGCTTCAGACAGGGAAGTGACACTGAAGCTTTCTTT; J: TRBJ1-1; V: TRBV5-3; D: TRBD1; size: few
CDR3: CASSSYREGNEKLFF; DNA: TGCGCCAGCAGCTCTTACAGGGAGGGCAATGAAAAACTGTTTTTT; J: TRBJ1-4; V: TRBV4-3; D: .; size: once
CDR3: CASSLNGQGNQPQHF; DNA: TGTGCCAGCAGCTTGAATGGGCAGGGGAATCAGCCCCAGCATTTT; J: TRBJ1-5; V: TRBV5-4; D: .; size: .
CDR3: CASSIGTGGGDEQYF; DNA: TGTGCCAGCAGCATCGGGACAGGGGGAGGGGACGAGCAGTACTTC; J: TRBJ2-7; V: TRBV5-5; D: TRBD1; size: .
CDR3: CASSLGFSSYEQYF; DNA: TGTGCCAGCAGCTTGGGCTTCAGCTCCTACGAGCAGTACTTC; J: TRBJ2-7; V: TRBV5-4; D: .; size: once
CDR3: CASSLGGGLANYGYTF; DNA: TGTGCCAGCAGCTTAGGAGGGGGCCTAGCTAACTATGGCTACACCTTC; J: TRBJ1-2; V: TRBV7-9; D: TRBD1; size: .
CDR3: CASNWVGAGEQYF; DNA: TGTGCCAGCAACTGGGTGGGTGCGGGAGAGCAGTACTTC; J: TRBJ2-5; V: TRBV11-2; D: TRBD2; size: .
CDR3: CAISGQGGGNEQFF; DNA: TGTGCCATCAGCGGACAGGGAGGAGGCAATGAGCAGTTCTTC; J: TRBJ2-1; V: TRBV10-3; D: TRBD1; size: .
CDR3: CASSSRDRLNTEAFF; DNA: TGTGCCAGCAGTTCCAGGGACAGATTGAACACTGAAGCTTTCTTT; J: TRBJ1-1; V: TRBV28; D: TRBD1; size: .
CDR3: CASSQDRDIRNEQFF; DNA: TGTGCCAGCAGCCAAGACCGGGACATCCGCAATGAGCAGTTCTTC; J: TRBJ2-1; V: TRBV14; D: .; size: .
CDR3: CASSPGQGNQPQHF; DNA: TGTGCCAGCTCGCCGGGACAGGGGAATCAGCCCCAGCATTTT; J: TRBJ1-5; V: TRBV18; D: TRBD1; size: .
CDR3: CASSLGGNYNEKLFF; DNA: TGTGCCAGCAGCTTAGGCGGCAATTACAATGAAAAACTGTTTTTT; J: TRBJ1-4; V: TRBV7-9; D: .; size: .